The rows below give T cell receptor beta chains drawn from one sample of a study of blood T cell repertoires in COVID-19. Using immunoSEQ multiplex PCR, the repertoire was profiled, and TCRdb retains in-frame clones only, with some absent. The data contain hundreds of thousands of clones, approximately 90% of them singletons. Sequencing used peripheral blood. These receptors originate from a woman aged 25 to 39 with acute or convalescent COVID-19. CDR3s include the opening cysteine and the closing phenylalanine or tryptophan. A D gene is named only where the DNA matches it firmly. Rows may omit the clone size; those that give it use once, few, many or a size class.

j_gene: TRBJ2-2; v_gene: TRBV5-1; d_gene: .; abundance: .; CDR3nt: TGCGCCAGCAGCTCCACCGGGGGGGAGCTGTTTTTT; CDR3aa: CASSSTGGELFF
j_gene: TRBJ2-7; v_gene: TRBV5-1; d_gene: TRBD1; abundance: .; CDR3nt: TGCGCCAGCAGCTTGGGGGGGACAGTCGGTGACGAGCAGTACTTC; CDR3aa: CASSLGGTVGDEQYF
j_gene: TRBJ1-1; v_gene: TRBV6-6; d_gene: .; abundance: .; CDR3nt: TGTGCCAGCAGATCATTAAGGACGGGAGGCACTGAAGCTTTCTTT; CDR3aa: CASRSLRTGGTEAFF
j_gene: TRBJ2-2; v_gene: TRBV6-5; d_gene: TRBD1; abundance: .; CDR3nt: TGTGCCAGTCTCCAGGGGGCGAACACCGGGGAGCTGTTTTTT; CDR3aa: CASLQGANTGELFF
j_gene: TRBJ1-6; v_gene: TRBV7-9; d_gene: .; abundance: .; CDR3nt: TGTGCCAGCAGCTTAGTAGTCAATTCACCCCTCCACTTT; CDR3aa: CASSLVVNSPLHF
j_gene: TRBJ2-7; v_gene: TRBV28; d_gene: TRBD1; abundance: .; CDR3nt: TGTGCCAGCAGTCGGACAGGGGGTATCTACGAGCAGTACTTC; CDR3aa: CASSRTGGIYEQYF
j_gene: TRBJ2-2; v_gene: TRBV7-9; d_gene: .; abundance: few; CDR3nt: TGTGCCAGCAGCTTATCTTGGGGGCCCGGGGAGCTGTTTTTT; CDR3aa: CASSLSWGPGELFF
j_gene: TRBJ1-1; v_gene: TRBV9; d_gene: TRBD1; abundance: .; CDR3nt: TGTGCCAGCAGCAGAAGGACAGGGCGCATTCCTGTGGACACTGAAGCTTTCTTT; CDR3aa: CASSRRTGRIPVDTEAFF
j_gene: TRBJ2-7; v_gene: TRBV7-9; d_gene: TRBD1; abundance: .; CDR3nt: TGTGCCAGCAGCGTCGGACAGGGCTACGAGCAGTACTTC; CDR3aa: CASSVGQGYEQYF
j_gene: TRBJ1-4; v_gene: TRBV5-1; d_gene: TRBD1; abundance: .; CDR3nt: TGCGCCAGCAGCTCTACAGGGGGTCGAGATGAAAAACTGTTTTTT; CDR3aa: CASSSTGGRDEKLFF
j_gene: TRBJ2-1; v_gene: TRBV11-3; d_gene: .; abundance: .; CDR3nt: TGTGCCAGCAGCTCCGGGTCCAATGAGCAGTTCTTC; CDR3aa: CASSSGSNEQFF
j_gene: TRBJ2-3; v_gene: TRBV5-6; d_gene: TRBD1; abundance: .; CDR3nt: TGTGCCAGCAGCTTCACCGGGACAGGCATAAGCACAGATACGCAGTATTTT; CDR3aa: CASSFTGTGISTDTQYF
j_gene: TRBJ2-1; v_gene: TRBV7-9; d_gene: .; abundance: .; CDR3nt: TGTGCCAGCAGCTCAATCATTGATGAGCAGTTCTTC; CDR3aa: CASSSIIDEQFF
j_gene: TRBJ2-1; v_gene: TRBV28; d_gene: .; abundance: .; CDR3nt: TGTGCCAGCAGCGGGGTGCGGGATGAGCAGTTCTTC; CDR3aa: CASSGVRDEQFF
j_gene: TRBJ2-3; v_gene: TRBV5-4; d_gene: .; abundance: .; CDR3nt: TGTGCCAGCAGCTTTCTGGCGGGGCTTACAGATACGCAGTATTTT; CDR3aa: CASSFLAGLTDTQYF
j_gene: TRBJ2-3; v_gene: TRBV15; d_gene: TRBD2; abundance: .; CDR3nt: TGTGCCACCAGCATACCGGGGGGAAAGCCAGATACGCAGTATTTT; CDR3aa: CATSIPGGKPDTQYF
j_gene: TRBJ2-7; v_gene: TRBV30; d_gene: .; abundance: .; CDR3nt: TGTGCCTGGAGTGTCACGTACCCAGAACTAAATCCCTACGAGCAGTACTTC; CDR3aa: CAWSVTYPELNPYEQYF
j_gene: TRBJ1-5; v_gene: TRBV14; d_gene: .; abundance: .; CDR3nt: TGTGCCAGCAGCCAAGAACGGGGGGGGGCGCGAGGCCAGCCCCAGCATTTT; CDR3aa: CASSQERGGARGQPQHF
j_gene: TRBJ1-1; v_gene: TRBV2; d_gene: .; abundance: .; CDR3nt: TGTGCCAGCAGTGATTTCCTTAAGCGGGGAGAGCACACTGAAGCTTTCTTT; CDR3aa: CASSDFLKRGEHTEAFF
j_gene: TRBJ1-1; v_gene: TRBV14; d_gene: .; abundance: few; CDR3nt: TGTGCCAGCAGCCGTCATCTAGACACTGAAGCTTTCTTT; CDR3aa: CASSRHLDTEAFF
j_gene: TRBJ2-7; v_gene: TRBV6-6; d_gene: TRBD2; abundance: .; CDR3nt: TGTGCCAGCAGAATAGCGGGGGGGCAGCAGTACTTC; CDR3aa: CASRIAGGQQYF
j_gene: TRBJ2-7; v_gene: TRBV2; d_gene: .; abundance: .; CDR3nt: TGTGCCAGCAATGGTCAGGGCCCTTCCAAGCAGTACTTC; CDR3aa: CASNGQGPSKQYF
j_gene: TRBJ2-7; v_gene: TRBV7-9; d_gene: TRBD2; abundance: many; CDR3nt: TGTGCCAGCAGCTGGGCTAGCGGGGGGGCCGGGGAGCAGTACTTC; CDR3aa: CASSWASGGAGEQYF
j_gene: TRBJ2-7; v_gene: TRBV4-1; d_gene: TRBD1; abundance: .; CDR3nt: TGCGCCAGCAGCCAATTAGGGGACAGGGGATACGAGCAGTACTTC; CDR3aa: CASSQLGDRGYEQYF
j_gene: TRBJ1-5; v_gene: TRBV28; d_gene: .; abundance: .; CDR3nt: TGTGCCAGCAGTTTAGGTGTCAGGAGCAATCAGCCCCAGCATTTT; CDR3aa: CASSLGVRSNQPQHF
j_gene: TRBJ2-1; v_gene: TRBV19; d_gene: TRBD1; abundance: .; CDR3nt: TGTGCCAGTAGCCGTGGGACAGTGGTTTCGGATGAGCAGTTCTTC; CDR3aa: CASSRGTVVSDEQFF
j_gene: TRBJ1-3; v_gene: TRBV28; d_gene: .; abundance: .; CDR3nt: TGTGCCAGCAGTTTAGGGCAACAGCCGGGAAACACCATATATTTT; CDR3aa: CASSLGQQPGNTIYF
j_gene: TRBJ2-7; v_gene: TRBV5-4; d_gene: TRBD2; abundance: .; CDR3nt: TGTGCCAGCAGAGGGACTAGCGGGGACCACGAGCAGTACTTC; CDR3aa: CASRGTSGDHEQYF
j_gene: TRBJ2-1; v_gene: TRBV15; d_gene: TRBD1; abundance: .; CDR3nt: TGTGCCACCAGCAGAACTACCGGGACAGGGGACAATGAGCAGTTCTTC; CDR3aa: CATSRTTGTGDNEQFF
j_gene: TRBJ1-1; v_gene: TRBV30; d_gene: TRBD1; abundance: .; CDR3nt: TGTGCCTGGGATAGGACAGGGCAAATTGGCACTGAAGCTTTCTTT; CDR3aa: CAWDRTGQIGTEAFF
j_gene: TRBJ2-1; v_gene: TRBV11-1; d_gene: .; abundance: .; CDR3nt: TGTGCCACCTCTAGGGGCAATGAGCAGTTCTTC; CDR3aa: CATSRGNEQFF
j_gene: TRBJ1-2; v_gene: TRBV30; d_gene: .; abundance: once; CDR3nt: TGTGCCTGGAGTGGAGGCAGTCCCGGCTACACCTTC; CDR3aa: CAWSGGSPGYTF
j_gene: TRBJ2-3; v_gene: TRBV7-6; d_gene: .; abundance: .; CDR3nt: TGTGCCAGCAGCTTAGGGGGACTGTCTAGCACAGATACGCAGTATTTT; CDR3aa: CASSLGGLSSTDTQYF
j_gene: TRBJ2-1; v_gene: TRBV5-1; d_gene: TRBD1; abundance: .; CDR3nt: TGCGCCAGCAGCTGGACAGGGCGCAATGAGCAGTTCTTC; CDR3aa: CASSWTGRNEQFF
j_gene: TRBJ2-1; v_gene: TRBV5-1; d_gene: TRBD2; abundance: .; CDR3nt: TGCGCCAGCAGCTTACCCTCCCCGGGACTAGCGTTGAATGAGCAGTTCTTC; CDR3aa: CASSLPSPGLALNEQFF
j_gene: TRBJ2-1; v_gene: TRBV7-8; d_gene: TRBD2; abundance: .; CDR3nt: TGTGCCAGCAGCTTGGAGAACCTTGGACTAGCGGGGGACAACAATGAGCAGTTCTTC; CDR3aa: CASSLENLGLAGDNNEQFF
j_gene: TRBJ1-2; v_gene: TRBV2; d_gene: TRBD1; abundance: .; CDR3nt: TGTGCCAGCAGAAAGGGACAGGAAAACTATGGCTACACCTTC; CDR3aa: CASRKGQENYGYTF
j_gene: TRBJ1-3; v_gene: TRBV9; d_gene: .; abundance: .; CDR3nt: TGTGCCAGCGGGGACTACGGGGGGAACACCATATATTTT; CDR3aa: CASGDYGGNTIYF
j_gene: TRBJ2-5; v_gene: TRBV3-1/TRBV3-2; d_gene: .; abundance: .; CDR3nt: TGTGCCAGCAGCCAAGATGGAGACCAAGAGACCCAGTACTTC; CDR3aa: CASSQDGDQETQYF
j_gene: TRBJ1-4; v_gene: TRBV20-1; d_gene: .; abundance: once; CDR3nt: TGCAGTGCTAGTCCCGACAGCCCGAATGAAAAACTGTTTTTT; CDR3aa: CSASPDSPNEKLFF
j_gene: TRBJ2-5; v_gene: TRBV10-3; d_gene: TRBD1; abundance: .; CDR3nt: TGTGCCATCAGTGAGGGGGGGACAGGATATGAGACCCAGTACTTC; CDR3aa: CAISEGGTGYETQYF
j_gene: TRBJ2-5; v_gene: TRBV5-6; d_gene: .; abundance: .; CDR3nt: TGTGCCAGCAGCTTATTCCGGCAAGAGACCCAGTACTTC; CDR3aa: CASSLFRQETQYF
j_gene: TRBJ2-1; v_gene: TRBV10-3; d_gene: .; abundance: .; CDR3nt: TGTGCCATCAGTGGACAGGCCTACAATGAGCAGTTCTTC; CDR3aa: CAISGQAYNEQFF
j_gene: TRBJ1-6; v_gene: TRBV4-1; d_gene: .; abundance: .; CDR3nt: TGCGCCAGCAGCCAACGTCTGAAAGGGGCAGGTGATAATTCACCCCTCCACTTT; CDR3aa: CASSQRLKGAGDNSPLHF
j_gene: TRBJ1-5; v_gene: TRBV12-3/TRBV12-4; d_gene: .; abundance: .; CDR3nt: TGTGCCAGCGGGGCAGGTCAGCCCCAGCATTTT; CDR3aa: CASGAGQPQHF
j_gene: TRBJ1-1; v_gene: TRBV2; d_gene: .; abundance: .; CDR3nt: TGTGCCAGCAGTGAAGGTCCCGGACAGAACACTGAAGCTTTCTTT; CDR3aa: CASSEGPGQNTEAFF
j_gene: TRBJ2-5; v_gene: TRBV3-1/TRBV3-2; d_gene: TRBD2; abundance: .; CDR3nt: TGTGCCAGCAGCCAAGGGAGGCTAGCGGGGGGGCCAGAGTTTGGGGAGACCCAGTACTTC; CDR3aa: CASSQGRLAGGPEFGETQYF
j_gene: TRBJ1-2; v_gene: TRBV6-1; d_gene: .; abundance: once; CDR3nt: TGTGCCAGCAGTGAAAAGGTGTGGGTAAGGGGATACGGCTACACCTTC; CDR3aa: CASSEKVWVRGYGYTF
j_gene: TRBJ2-1; v_gene: TRBV19; d_gene: TRBD2; abundance: .; CDR3nt: TGTGCCAGTAGTGGGACTAGCGGGAGTTACAATGAGCAGTTCTTC; CDR3aa: CASSGTSGSYNEQFF
j_gene: TRBJ1-1; v_gene: TRBV24-1; d_gene: TRBD1; abundance: .; CDR3nt: TGTGCCACCAGTGATCATCGCACCCCGACAGGGGATGTCAGAAGGGCTTTCTTT; CDR3aa: CATSDHRTPTGDVRRAFF
j_gene: TRBJ2-2; v_gene: TRBV5-5; d_gene: TRBD2; abundance: .; CDR3nt: TGTGCCAGCAGCTTGGTTGCGGGGGCGAACACCGGGGAGCTGTTTTTT; CDR3aa: CASSLVAGANTGELFF
j_gene: TRBJ1-5; v_gene: TRBV7-2; d_gene: .; abundance: once; CDR3nt: TGTGCCAGCAGCTTAGGACAGAGTAGCAATCAGCCCCAGCATTTT; CDR3aa: CASSLGQSSNQPQHF